The T cell receptor (beta chain) under discussion was sequenced for a study of beta chain features in type 1 diabetes. The study's findings and limits: Among patients, naive, central memory and Treg TCRB repertoires appeared more similar than among healthy donors. A pattern of fewer insertions and more deletions at VDJ junctions was seen in type 1 diabetes patients.

This clone was observed a handful of times. Its cognate antigen is unknown. Sequencing targeted expressed TCRB transcripts, as all isolated RNA had been reverse transcribed. Assay used: immunoSEQ multiplex PCR; TCRdb lists only in-frame clones, some missing. Of under 950,000 clones in the sample, about a sixth were seen once. The V end lost 4 bases, the J end lost 6 bases, and 13 bases lay between the germline ends. CDR1 is SGHDT, CDR2 YYEEEE, per germline. The CDR3 is 13 amino acids. The J gene is TRBJ1-1, the V gene TRBV5-6; D possibly corresponds to TRBD1 (5 bases). The source of this sequence is a woman aged 18-35 years in good health. The sequenced material came from naive CD4+ T cells from blood. The CDR3 sequence: CASSHGRGSEAFF. The CDR3 bases are TGTGCCAGCAGCCATGGGAGGGGCTCTGAAGCTTTCTTT. Looking up the rest from reference TRBV5-6 and TRBJ1-1 gives the full variable domain: DAGVTQSPTHLIKTRGQQVTLRCSPKSGHDTVSWYQQALGQGPQFIFQYYEEEERQRGNFPDRFSGHQFPNYSSELNVNALLLGDSALYLCASSHGRGSEAFFGQGTRLTVV.